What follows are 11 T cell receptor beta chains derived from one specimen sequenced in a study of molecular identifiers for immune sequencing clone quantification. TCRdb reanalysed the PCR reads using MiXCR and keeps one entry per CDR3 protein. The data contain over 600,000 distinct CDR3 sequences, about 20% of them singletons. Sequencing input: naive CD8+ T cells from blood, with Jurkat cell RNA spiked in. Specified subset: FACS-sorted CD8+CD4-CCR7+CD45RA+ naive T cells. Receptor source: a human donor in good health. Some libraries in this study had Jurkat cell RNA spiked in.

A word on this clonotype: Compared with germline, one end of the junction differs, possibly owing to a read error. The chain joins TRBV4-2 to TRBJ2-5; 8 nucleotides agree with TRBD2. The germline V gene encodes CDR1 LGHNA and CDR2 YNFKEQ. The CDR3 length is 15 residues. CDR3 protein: CASKIFGGGKETQHF. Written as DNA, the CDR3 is TGTGCCAGCAAGATTTTCGGGGGGGGGAAAGAGACCCAGCACTTC.

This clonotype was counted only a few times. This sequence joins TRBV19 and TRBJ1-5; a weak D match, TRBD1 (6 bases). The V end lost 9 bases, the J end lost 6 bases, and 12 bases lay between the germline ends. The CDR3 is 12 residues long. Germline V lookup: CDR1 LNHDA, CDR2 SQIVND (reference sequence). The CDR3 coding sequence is TGTGCCAGCGAACAGGGTTCTCAGCCCCAGCATTTT. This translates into CASEQGSQPQHF.

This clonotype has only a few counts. The CDR3 DNA reads as TGTGCCAGTAGTATAGTCGTTGGACAGGGGGGAGACACTGAAGCTTTCTTT. This translates into CASSIVVGQGGDTEAFF. J is TRBJ1-1 and V is TRBV19; the match to TRBD1 covers 10 bases. Trimming cost V 1 base and J 3 bases; bases outside gene matches: 8. Per the germline V gene, CDR1 is LNHDA and CDR2 is SQIVND (reference sequence). The CDR3 is made up of 17 amino acids.

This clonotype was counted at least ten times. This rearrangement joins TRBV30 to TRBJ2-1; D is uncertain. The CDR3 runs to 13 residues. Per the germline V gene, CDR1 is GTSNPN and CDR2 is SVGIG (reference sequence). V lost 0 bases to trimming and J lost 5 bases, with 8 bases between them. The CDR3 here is CAWSVMTNNEQFF. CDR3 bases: TGTGCCTGGAGTGTAATGACCAACAATGAGCAGTTCTTC.

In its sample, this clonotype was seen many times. The CDR3 DNA is TGTGCCAGCAGCTTAGCAGGGAATAGCAATCAGCCCCAGCATTTT. It encodes CASSLAGNSNQPQHF. The genes are TRBV11-2 and TRBJ1-5, with D possibly matching TRBD1 (5 bases). CDR3 size: 15 residues. V lost 1 base to trimming and J lost 0 bases, with 7 bases between them. CDR1 is SGHAT, CDR2 FQNNGV, per germline.

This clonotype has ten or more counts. DNA of the CDR3: TGTGCCAGCCGAAGGGGATCGGTATTTGATACGCAGTATTTT. Amino acids: CASRRGSVFDTQYF. The chain has TRBV25-1 and TRBJ2-3; D is perhaps TRBD1 (5 bases). Germline V lookup: CDR1 MGHDK, CDR2 SYGVNS. Trimming took off 8 bases at V and 6 bases at J, with 18 bases between the two ends. The CDR3 runs to 14 residues.

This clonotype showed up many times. For the CDR3, the DNA is TGTGCCAGCAGGGATGACAGTCCTCCCTACGAGCAGTACTTC. It yields the protein CASRDDSPPYEQYF. This chain joins TRBV2 and TRBJ2-7; D is perhaps TRBD1 (5 bases). This CDR3 region has 14 residues. The germline gives CDR1 SNHLY, CDR2 FYNNEI. The V end was cut by 6 bases, the J end by 2 bases, with 14 bases between.

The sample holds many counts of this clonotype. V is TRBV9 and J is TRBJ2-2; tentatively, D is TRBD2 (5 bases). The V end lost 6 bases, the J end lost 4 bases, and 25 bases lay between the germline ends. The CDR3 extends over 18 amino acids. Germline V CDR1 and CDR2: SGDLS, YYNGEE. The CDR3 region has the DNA TGTGCCAGCACCCTTGATCGGGATCTTCACCTTACCACCGGGGAGCTGTTTTTT. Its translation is CASTLDRDLHLTTGELFF.

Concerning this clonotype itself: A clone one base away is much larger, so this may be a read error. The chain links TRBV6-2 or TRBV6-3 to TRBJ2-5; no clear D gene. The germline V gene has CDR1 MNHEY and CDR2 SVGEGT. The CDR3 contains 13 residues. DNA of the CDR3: TGTGCCAGCAGTTACCCGTGGCAAGAGACCCGGTACTTC. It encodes CASSYPWQETRYF.

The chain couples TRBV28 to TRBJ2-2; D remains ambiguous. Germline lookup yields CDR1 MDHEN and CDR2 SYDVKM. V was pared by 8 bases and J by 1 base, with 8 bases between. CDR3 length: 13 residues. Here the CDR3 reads CASGYRNTGELFF. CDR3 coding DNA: TGTGCCAGCGGTTACAGGAACACCGGGGAGCTGTTTTTT. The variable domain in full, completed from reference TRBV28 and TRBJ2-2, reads DVKVTQSSRYLVKRTGEKVFLECVQDMDHENMFWYRQDPGLGLRLIYFSYDVKMKEKGDIPEGYSVSREKKERFSLILESASTNQTSMYLCASGYRNTGELFFGEGSRLTVL.

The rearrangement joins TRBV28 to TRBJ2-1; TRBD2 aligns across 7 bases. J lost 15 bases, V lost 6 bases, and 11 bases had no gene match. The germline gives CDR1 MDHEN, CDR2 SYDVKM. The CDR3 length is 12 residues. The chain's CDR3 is CASRGATSVRFF. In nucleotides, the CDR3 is TGTGCCAGCAGGGGAGCTACTAGCGTCAGGTTCTTC.